This T cell receptor beta chain emerged from a study of cytomegalovirus exposure and HLA in healthy donors. V gave up 6 bases and J gave up 7 bases, with 10 bases separating them. Germline V gene data show CDR1 as SGHTA and CDR2 as FQGTGA. The CDR3 is 12 amino acids. Profiled with immunoSEQ multiplex PCR; TCRdb holds only in-frame clones, not every one. The data hold about 190,000 clones, with approximately 80% observed a single time. The sample was PBMCs. This clonotype was sampled from a man aged 18 to 29 in good health and CMV-seropositive. This sequence joins TRBV7-3 and TRBJ1-3; D gene ambiguous. This chain's CDR3 is CASSDGSNTIYF. CDR3 bases: TGTGCCAGCAGTGATGGTAGCAACACCATATATTTT.